This T cell receptor beta chain appears in the sequencing data of a study of blood T cell repertoires in COVID-19. Study-level background: The United States, Italy and Spain were the sources of the acute and convalescent COVID-19 samples.

The CDR3 totals 12 residues. The V and J ends lost 1 base and 14 bases respectively, with 11 bases between them. Per the study methods: Quantification of nucleated cells was approximated via reference gene primer amplification. Generated by immunoSEQ multiplex PCR, the TCRdb table keeps only in-frame clones and is missing some. That table furnishes V, J and clone size, whereas the DNA furnished D and trimming. The sample has roughly 250,000 clones; 86% are singletons. This chain uses TRBV23-1 with TRBJ1-4; a possible D gene is TRBD1 (5 bases). TRBV23-1 is an ORF for which the function is uncertain. The sequence came from a man aged 40-50 years who had recovered from COVID-19. Sequencing was done on a sample of peripheral blood. The CDR3 DNA is TGCGCCAGCAGTCAATTTGCTCAGGGCCTGTTTTTT. As protein: CASSQFAQGLFF.